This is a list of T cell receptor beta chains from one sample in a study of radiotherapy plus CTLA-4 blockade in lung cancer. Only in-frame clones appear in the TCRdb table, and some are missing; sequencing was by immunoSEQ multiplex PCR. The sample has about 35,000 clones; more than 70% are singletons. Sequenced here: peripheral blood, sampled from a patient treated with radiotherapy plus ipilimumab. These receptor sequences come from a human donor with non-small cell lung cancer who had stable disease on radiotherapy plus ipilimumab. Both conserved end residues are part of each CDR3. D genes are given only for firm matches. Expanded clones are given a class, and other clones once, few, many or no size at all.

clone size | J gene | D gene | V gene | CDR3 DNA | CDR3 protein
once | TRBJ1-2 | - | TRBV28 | TGTGCCAGCAGTACAGGAAGATACTATGGCTACACCTTC | CASSTGRYYGYTF
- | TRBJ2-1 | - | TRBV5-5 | TGTGCCAGCAGCCCCGGGACCTACAATGAGCAGTTCTTC | CASSPGTYNEQFF
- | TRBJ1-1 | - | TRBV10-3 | TGTGCCATCAGTGAGGCCCCGAAGGGGTCAGGGAACACTGAAGCTTTCTTT | CAISEAPKGSGNTEAFF
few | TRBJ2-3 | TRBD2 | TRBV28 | TGTGCCAGCAAGGCGGGAGGCCCTAGCACAGATACGCAGTATTTT | CASKAGGPSTDTQYF
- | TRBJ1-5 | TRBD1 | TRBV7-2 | TGTGCCAGCAGCTTAGTTCAGGGGGCGGCTCAGCCCCAGCATTTT | CASSLVQGAAQPQHF
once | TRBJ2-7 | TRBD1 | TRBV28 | TGTGCCAGCAGTTTAGAGCCAGGGGGCTTATACGAGCAGTACTTC | CASSLEPGGLYEQYF
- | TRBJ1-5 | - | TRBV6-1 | TGTGCCAGCAGTGAAGCGGTCCGGCAGGGAGGAGGTCAGCCCCAGCATTTT | CASSEAVRQGGGQPQHF
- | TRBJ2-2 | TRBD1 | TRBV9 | TGTGCCAGCAGCGTAGGGGACAGCACCGGGGAGCTGTTTTTT | CASSVGDSTGELFF
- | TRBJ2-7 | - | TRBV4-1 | TGCGCCAGCAGCCAAGACGGGATCGAGCAGTACTTC | CASSQDGIEQYF
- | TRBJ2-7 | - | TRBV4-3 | TGCGCCAGCAGCCAAGAAATTACCCGCCCGAGCGAGCAGTACTTC | CASSQEITRPSEQYF
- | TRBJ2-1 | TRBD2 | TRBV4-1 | TGCGCCAGCAGCCGTTCGGGGACTAGCGGGACCTGGCGGTTCTTC | CASSRSGTSGTWRFF
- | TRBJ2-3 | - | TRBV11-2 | TGTGCCAGCAGCTTAACCGGGGGATACTATACGCAGTATTTT | CASSLTGGYYTQYF
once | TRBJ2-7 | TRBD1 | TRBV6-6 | TGTGCCAGCAGTTACGAGGGCAGGGGGTACGAGCAGTACTTC | CASSYEGRGYEQYF
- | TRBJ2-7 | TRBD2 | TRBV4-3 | TGCGCCAGCAGCCAAGAGCGGGAGGGCCTCTACGAGCAGTACTTC | CASSQEREGLYEQYF
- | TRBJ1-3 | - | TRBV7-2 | TGTGCCAGCAGCTCAGACAGTAAAACGGGAAACACCATATATTTT | CASSSDSKTGNTIYF
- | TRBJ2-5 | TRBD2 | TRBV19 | TGTGCCAGTAGTATCGCGCTAGCGGGAGTCCATCTCCAAGAGACCCAGTACTTC | CASSIALAGVHLQETQYF
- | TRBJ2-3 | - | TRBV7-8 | TGTGCCAGCAGCTTATGGGGGGAAGAAGGCACAGATACGCAGTATTTT | CASSLWGEEGTDTQYF
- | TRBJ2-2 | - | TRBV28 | TGTGCCAGCAGTTTGGGAGGTACGGGCACCGGGGAGCTGTTTTTT | CASSLGGTGTGELFF
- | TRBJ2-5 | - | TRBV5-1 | TGCGCCAGCAGCTTGGACAGGCCGTCGGGGACCCAGTACTTC | CASSLDRPSGTQYF
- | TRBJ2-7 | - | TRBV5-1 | TGCGCCAGCAGCGACGGACAGCCCCCCTACGAGCAGTACTTC | CASSDGQPPYEQYF
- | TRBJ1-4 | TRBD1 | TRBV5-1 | TGCGCCAGCAGCTTGGTCTACAGGGGAACTAATGAAAAACTGTTTTTT | CASSLVYRGTNEKLFF
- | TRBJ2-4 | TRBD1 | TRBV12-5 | TGTGCTAGTGGTTTGAGGATGCCGGGACAGGGGGCCGATAGCGGGAGAGGAGCCAAAAACATTCAGTACTTC | CASGLRMPGQGADSGRGAKNIQYF
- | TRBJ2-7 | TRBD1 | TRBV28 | TGTGCCAGCAGTTTGAGGACAGGTTCCTACGAGCAGTACTTC | CASSLRTGSYEQYF
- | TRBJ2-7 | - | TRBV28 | TGTGCCAGCAGTTTTTCGCATAGGAGCTCCTACGAGCAGTACTTC | CASSFSHRSSYEQYF
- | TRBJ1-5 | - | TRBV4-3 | TGCGCCAGCAGCCAAGAAGCGACCGATCAGCCCCAGCATTTT | CASSQEATDQPQHF
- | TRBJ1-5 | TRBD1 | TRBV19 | TGTGCCAGTAGTATGGGGGGACAGAGCCATCAGCCCCAGCATTTT | CASSMGGQSHQPQHF
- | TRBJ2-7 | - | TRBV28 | TGTGCCAGCAGTTTATTTGCTTTACGGGGGTCTCTCTCACCCTACGAGCAGTACTTC | CASSLFALRGSLSPYEQYF
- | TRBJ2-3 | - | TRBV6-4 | TGTGCCAGCAGTACAGGAAGGGAAGATACGCAGTATTTT | CASSTGREDTQYF
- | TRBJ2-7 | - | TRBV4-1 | TGCGCCAGCAGCCAAACCAACAGGGTTCCCTACGAGCAGTACTTC | CASSQTNRVPYEQYF
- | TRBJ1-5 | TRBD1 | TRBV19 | TGTGCCAGTAGTATACGACAGGGTCATCAGCCCCAGCATTTT | CASSIRQGHQPQHF
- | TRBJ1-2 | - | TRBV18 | TGTGCCAGCTCACCAGAGGAAGACTATGGCTACACCTTC | CASSPEEDYGYTF
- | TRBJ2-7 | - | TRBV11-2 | TGTGCCAGCAGCTTAGATAGGGGCTCCTACGAGCAGTACTTC | CASSLDRGSYEQYF
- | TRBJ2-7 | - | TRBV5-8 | TGTGCCAGCAGCTTGGGACAGAACTACGAGCAGTACTTC | CASSLGQNYEQYF
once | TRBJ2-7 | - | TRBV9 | TGTGCCAGCAGCGTAGACCCGGGAAGAGAGCAGTACTTC | CASSVDPGREQYF
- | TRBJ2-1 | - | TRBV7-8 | TGTGCCAGCAGCTTAGCAGGGGTCTCCTACAATGAGCAGTTCTTC | CASSLAGVSYNEQFF
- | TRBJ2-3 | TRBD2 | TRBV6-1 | TGTGCCAGCACCCCGGGACTAGCGACCACAGATACGCAGTATTTT | CASTPGLATTDTQYF
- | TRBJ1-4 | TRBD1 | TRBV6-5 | TGTGCCAGCAGTATCGGACAGGGGGATCGGAAACTGTTTTTT | CASSIGQGDRKLFF
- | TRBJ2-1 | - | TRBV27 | TGTGCCAGCAGTTTAGCCGGTAGCCGGTCCCAGCAGTTCTTC | CASSLAGSRSQQFF
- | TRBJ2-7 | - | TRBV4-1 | TGCGCCAGCAGCCCTATCGGACTGGTGAGCTCCTACGAGCAGTACTTC | CASSPIGLVSSYEQYF
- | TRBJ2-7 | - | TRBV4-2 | TGTGCCAGCAGCCAAGGTTCCGCGGGAACCTACGAGCAGTACTTC | CASSQGSAGTYEQYF